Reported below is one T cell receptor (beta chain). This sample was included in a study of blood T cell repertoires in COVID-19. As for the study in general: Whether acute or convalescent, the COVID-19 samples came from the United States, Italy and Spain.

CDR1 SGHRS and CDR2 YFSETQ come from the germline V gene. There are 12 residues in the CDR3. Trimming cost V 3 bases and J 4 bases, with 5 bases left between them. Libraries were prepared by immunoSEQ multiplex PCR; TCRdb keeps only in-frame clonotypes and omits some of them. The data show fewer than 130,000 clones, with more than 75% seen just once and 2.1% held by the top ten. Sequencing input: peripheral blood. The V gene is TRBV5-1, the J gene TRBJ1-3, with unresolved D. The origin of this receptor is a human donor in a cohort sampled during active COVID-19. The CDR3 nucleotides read TGCGCCAGCAGCTCCGAGGGAAACACCATATATTTT. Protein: CASSSEGNTIYF. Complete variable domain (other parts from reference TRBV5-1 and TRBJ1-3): KAGVTQTPRYLIKTRGQQVTLSCSPISGHRSVSWYQQTPGQGLQFLFEYFSETQRNKGNFPGRFSGRQFSNSRSEMNVSTLELGDSALYLCASSSEGNTIYFGEGSWLTVV.